A single sample gave rise to the 18 T cell receptor beta chains below, sequenced in a study of brain metastases from non-small cell lung cancer. Sequenced by immunoSEQ multiplex PCR; TCRdb stores in-frame clones only, minus some. The data hold some 3,000 clones, with about 80% observed a single time. Sequenced sample: tissue from a brain metastasis. Every receptor here comes from a donor at least 40 years old with non-small cell lung cancer.

The CDR3 here is CASSLTGVNTEAFF. As DNA, the CDR3 is TGCGCCAGCAGCTTGACAGGGGTGAACACTGAAGCTTTCTTT. The chain recombines TRBV5-1 with TRBJ1-1, with 7 bases lining up with TRBD1. Germline CDR1 SGHRS, CDR2 YFSETQ. The CDR3 runs to 14 residues. V dropped 1 base and J dropped 0; count of bases not matched to a gene: 0.

This chain connects TRBV27 to TRBJ2-1; D is unclear. Between the trimmed V and J ends, which lost 0 bases and 7 bases, there was a span of 7 bases. Per germline, CDR1 MNHEY and CDR2 SMNVEV (reference sequence). The CDR3 has 13 amino acids. CDR3 in DNA: TGTGCCAGCAGTTTATCGAGGCAAAATGAGCAGTTCTTC. Its protein product is CASSLSRQNEQFF.

About this clone itself: Other nucleotide sequences in the sample specify the same CDR3. The gene calls are TRBV18 and TRBJ2-1; 13 bases line up with TRBD2. The V gene end was trimmed by 6 bases and the J gene end by 4 bases; junction bases not matched to a gene: 12. Looked up from germline, CDR1 is KGHSH and CDR2 is LQKENI. This CDR3 is 18 amino acids long. The CDR3 region is CASSLLGTSGISYNEQFF. CDR3 DNA: TGTGCCAGCTCTCTTCTTGGGACTAGCGGGATTTCATACAATGAGCAGTTCTTC.

This chain uses TRBV12-3 or TRBV12-4 with TRBJ2-3, with D possibly TRBD2 on 6 matching bases. This CDR3 spans 13 amino acids. V was pared by 7 bases and J by 8 bases, with 16 bases between. The CDR3 DNA sequence: TGTGCCAGCATCTCGGACTACGTAGGTACGCAGTATTTT. Translating gives CASISDYVGTQYF.

This chain joins TRBV2 and TRBJ1-3; TRBD1 matches at 7 bases. Germline V gene data show CDR1 as SNHLY and CDR2 as FYNNEI. Unmatched junction bases numbered 10, after V lost 10 bases and J lost 7 bases. The CDR3 consists of 13 residues. Written as DNA, the CDR3 is TGTGCCACTATGTGGGACAGAGGGAACACCATATATTTT. Protein: CATMWDRGNTIYF. Supplemented by reference TRBV2 and TRBJ1-3, the full variable domain reads EPEVTQTPSHQVTQMGQEVILRCVPISNHLYFYWYRQILGQKVEFLVSFYNNEISEKSEIFDDQFSVERPDGSNFTLKIRSTKLEDSAMYFCATMWDRGNTIYFGEGSWLTVV.

This sequence joins TRBV6-1 and TRBJ2-3; D uncertain. There are 15 residues in the CDR3. V was trimmed by 2 bases and J by 2 bases, leaving 11 bases between them. Germline loops: CDR1 MNHNS, CDR2 SASEGT. CDR3 amino acids: CASSENSLATDTQYF. The CDR3 DNA is TGTGCCAGCAGTGAAAACAGTCTTGCCACAGATACGCAGTATTTT.

The chain recombines TRBV24-1 with TRBJ1-1; D unresolved. Per germline, CDR1 KGHDR and CDR2 SFDVKD. Trimming took off 0 bases at V and 8 bases at J, with 9 bases between the two ends. This CDR3 is 13 amino acids long. For the CDR3, the DNA is TGTGCCACCAGTGATTTGTACGGGGAAGAAGCTTTCTTT. Its protein product is CATSDLYGEEAFF.

In regard to this clone: This likely came from a read error, as a far larger clone is one base away. V and J are TRBV19 and TRBJ2-2; D uncertain. This CDR3 has 14 amino acids. Germline V CDR1 and CDR2: LNHDA, SQIVND (reference sequence). CDR3 amino acids: CASSRQPNTRELFF. The CDR3 nucleotides are TGTGCCAGTAGCCGACAACCGAACACCAGGGAGCTGTTTTTT.

This clone occurred once. The V and J genes are TRBV12-3 or TRBV12-4 and TRBJ1-2, with TRBD1 identical over 9 bases. This CDR3 is 13 amino acids long. The V segment lost 4 bases and the J segment 4 bases; nucleotides outside the gene matches: 1. CDR3 region: CASSWGQGYGYTF. CDR3 coding DNA: TGTGCCAGCAGTTGGGGACAGGGCTATGGCTACACCTTC.

V is TRBV27 and J is TRBJ2-3; 9 nucleotides agree with TRBD2. Trimming at V came to 3 bases and at J to 8 bases, leaving 6 bases not matched to a gene. There are 14 residues in the CDR3. Germline V gene sequence: CDR1 MNHEY, CDR2 SMNVEV (reference sequence). CDR3 nucleotide sequence: TGTGCCAGCAGTTTTGAAGGACTAGCGAGTACGCAGTATTTT. Translating gives CASSFEGLASTQYF.

The genes are TRBV2 and TRBJ1-5, with D possibly matching TRBD1 (6 bases). The CDR3 spans 15 residues. V was shortened by 5 bases and J by 6 bases, with 17 bases between the two germline ends. The germline gives CDR1 SNHLY, CDR2 FYNNEI. The CDR3 DNA is TGTGCCAGCAGTTATCGACAGGAAACCGGTCAGCCCCAGCATTTT. Amino acids: CASSYRQETGQPQHF.

This sequence joins TRBV5-8 and TRBJ1-2; TRBD1 matches at 8 bases. This CDR3 spans 17 amino acids. The V and J ends lost 4 bases and 1 base, in that order; junction bases with no gene match: 12. Per the germline V gene, CDR1 is SGHTS and CDR2 is YDEGEE. This CDR3 is CASSTIGQGADNYGYTF. As DNA, the CDR3 is TGTGCCAGCAGCACCATCGGGCAGGGGGCTGATAACTATGGCTACACCTTC.

V usage is TRBV3-1 (or the pseudogene TRBV3-2) and J usage is TRBJ2-7, with 9 bases that match TRBD1. Germline assignment: CDR1 LGHDT and CDR2 YNNKEL (reference sequence). This CDR3 comprises 14 residues. The V segment lost 2 bases and the J segment 6 bases; nucleotides outside the gene matches: 5. The CDR3 DNA follows: TGTGCCAGCAGCCAAATTGGACAGGGGAGCGAGCAGTACTTC. It encodes CASSQIGQGSEQYF.

This clone appeared once. This chain connects TRBV20-1 to TRBJ2-3; 8 nucleotides match TRBD1. The J segment lost 3 bases and the V segment lost 3 bases, leaving 5 bases of the junction unmatched. The CDR3 is 14 residues long. CDR1 is DFQATT and CDR2 is SNEGSKA in the germline V gene (reference sequence). CDR3 sequence (DNA): TGCAGTGCTAGTCCCTGGACAGGGACAGATACGCAGTATTTT. Protein: CSASPWTGTDTQYF.

In its sample, this clone was seen a few times. The genes are TRBV2 and TRBJ2-2; D uncertain. The germline V gene encodes CDR1 SNHLY and CDR2 FYNNEI. Trimming removed 6 bases at V and 1 base at J, with 9 bases between. The CDR3 loop spans 14 amino acids. This chain's CDR3 is CASSRLGNTGELFF. CDR3 coding DNA: TGTGCCAGCAGCCGCCTGGGGAACACCGGGGAGCTGTTTTTT.

This clone was observed a few times. This chain joins TRBV7-6 and TRBJ2-1; 8 bases agree with TRBD2. CDR3 length: 17 residues. Per germline, CDR1 SGHVS and CDR2 FNYEAQ. The ends lost 4 bases at V and 0 bases at J; junction bases unmatched: 8. Here the CDR3 reads CASSSIESGSSYNEQFF. The CDR3 DNA is TGTGCCAGCAGCTCAATTGAGAGCGGGAGCTCCTACAATGAGCAGTTCTTC.

This CDR3 is CASSGPYYQPQHF. CDR3 in DNA: TGTGCCAGCAGTGGGCCCTATTATCAGCCCCAGCATTTT. This chain uses TRBV2 with TRBJ1-5; D gene uncertain. V gave up 4 bases and J gave up 5 bases, with 9 bases separating them. The germline V gene encodes CDR1 SNHLY and CDR2 FYNNEI. The CDR3 totals 13 residues.

This clone was recorded a few times. The V gene is TRBV19, the J gene TRBJ1-5; D is undetermined. The ends were cut back, 6 bases at V and 1 base at J, with 4 bases in the middle. Germline loops: CDR1 LNHDA, CDR2 SQIVND (reference sequence). The CDR3 is 12 residues long. As DNA, the CDR3 is TGTGCCAGTAGGGACAGCAATCAGCCCCAGCATTTT. Translating gives CASRDSNQPQHF.